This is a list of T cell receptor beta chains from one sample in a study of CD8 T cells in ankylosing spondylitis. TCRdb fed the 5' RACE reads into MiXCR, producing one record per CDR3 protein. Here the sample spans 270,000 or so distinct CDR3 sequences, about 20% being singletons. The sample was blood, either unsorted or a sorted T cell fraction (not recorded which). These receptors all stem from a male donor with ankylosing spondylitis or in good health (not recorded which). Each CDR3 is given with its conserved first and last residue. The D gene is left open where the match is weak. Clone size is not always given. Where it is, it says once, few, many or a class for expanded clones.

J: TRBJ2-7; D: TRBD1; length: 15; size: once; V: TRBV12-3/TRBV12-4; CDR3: CASSSPGQGFNEQYF; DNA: TGTGCCAGCAGTTCTCCGGGACAGGGGTTCAACGAGCAGTACTTC
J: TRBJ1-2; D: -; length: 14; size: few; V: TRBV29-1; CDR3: CSVEVGDTIYGYTF; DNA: TGCAGCGTTGAAGTAGGGGACACTATCTATGGCTACACCTTC
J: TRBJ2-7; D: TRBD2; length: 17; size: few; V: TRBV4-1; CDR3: CASSQATSAASSYEQYF; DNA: TGCGCCAGCAGCCAAGCTACTAGCGCCGCGAGCTCCTACGAGCAGTACTTC
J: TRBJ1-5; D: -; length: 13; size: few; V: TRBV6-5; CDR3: CASSYLMNQPQHF; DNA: TGTGCCAGCAGTTACTTAATGAATCAGCCCCAGCATTTT
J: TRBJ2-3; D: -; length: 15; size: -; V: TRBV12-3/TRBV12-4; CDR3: CASNTRDLGTDTQYF; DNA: TGTGCCAGCAATACCCGGGACTTGGGCACAGATACGCAGTATTTT
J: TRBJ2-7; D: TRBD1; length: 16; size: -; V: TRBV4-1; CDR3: CASSQEPGTGVYEQYF; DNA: TGCGCCAGCAGCCAAGAGCCCGGGACAGGGGTCTACGAGCAGTACTTC
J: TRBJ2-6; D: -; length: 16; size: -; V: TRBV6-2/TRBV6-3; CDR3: CASSYFGASGANVLTF; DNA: TGTGCCAGCAGTTACTTCGGGGCCTCTGGGGCCAACGTCCTGACTTTC
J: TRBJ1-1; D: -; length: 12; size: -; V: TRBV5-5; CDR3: CASSLTGIVAFF; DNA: TGTGCCAGCAGCCTCACGGGTATAGTAGCTTTCTTT
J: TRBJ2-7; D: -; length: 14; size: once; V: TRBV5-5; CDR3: CASSEGRYSYEQYF; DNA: TGTGCCAGCAGCGAAGGGCGCTACTCCTACGAGCAGTACTTC
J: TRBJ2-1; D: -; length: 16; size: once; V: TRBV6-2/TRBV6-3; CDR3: CASIPRVGLDNNEQFF; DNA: TGTGCCAGCATTCCGAGGGTTGGGCTAGATAACAATGAGCAGTTCTTC
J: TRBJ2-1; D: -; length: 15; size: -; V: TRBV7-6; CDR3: CASCGTPSSYNEQFF; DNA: TGTGCCAGCTGTGGGACACCTAGCTCCTACAATGAGCAGTTCTTC
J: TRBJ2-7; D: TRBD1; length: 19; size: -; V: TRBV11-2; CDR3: CASSLVGTGFEESPYEQYF; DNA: TGTGCCAGCAGCTTAGTAGGGACAGGGTTCGAAGAGAGCCCCTACGAGCAGTACTTC
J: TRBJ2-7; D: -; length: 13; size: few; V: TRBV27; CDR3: CASSLSLYNEQYF; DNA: TGTGCCAGCAGTTTATCCCTATATAACGAGCAGTACTTC
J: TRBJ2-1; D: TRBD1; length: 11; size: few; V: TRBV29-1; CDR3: CSANGQGEQFF; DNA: TGCAGCGCCAATGGACAGGGGGAGCAGTTCTTC
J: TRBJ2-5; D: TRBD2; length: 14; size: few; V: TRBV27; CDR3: CASSLTSGRETQYF; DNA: TGTGCCAGCAGTCTGACTAGCGGGAGAGAGACCCAGTACTTC
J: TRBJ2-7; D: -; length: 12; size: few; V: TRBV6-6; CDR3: CASGAGSYEQYF; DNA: TGTGCCAGCGGGGCCGGCTCCTACGAGCAGTACTTC
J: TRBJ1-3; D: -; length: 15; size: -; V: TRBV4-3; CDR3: CASSPASSSGNTIYF; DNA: TGCGCCAGCAGCCCAGCGTCAAGCTCTGGAAACACCATATATTTT
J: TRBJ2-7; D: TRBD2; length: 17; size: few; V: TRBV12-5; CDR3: CASGLVRSSGSSYEQYF; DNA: TGTGCTAGTGGTTTGGTACGCTCTAGCGGAAGCTCCTACGAGCAGTACTTC
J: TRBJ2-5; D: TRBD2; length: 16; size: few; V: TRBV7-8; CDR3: CASSLVVGLTQETQYF; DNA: TGTGCCAGCAGCTTAGTAGTGGGACTAACCCAAGAGACCCAGTACTTC
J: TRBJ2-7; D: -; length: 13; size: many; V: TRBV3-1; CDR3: CASSGDGAYEQYF; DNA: TGTGCCAGCTCAGGGGACGGGGCCTACGAGCAGTACTTC
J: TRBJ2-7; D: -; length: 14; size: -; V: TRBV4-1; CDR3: CASSQVDGSYEQYF; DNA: TGCGCCAGCAGCCAAGTAGACGGCTCCTACGAGCAGTACTTC
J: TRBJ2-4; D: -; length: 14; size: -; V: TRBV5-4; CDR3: CASSHKLDKNIQYF; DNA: TGTGCCAGCAGCCATAAGCTAGACAAAAACATTCAGTACTTC
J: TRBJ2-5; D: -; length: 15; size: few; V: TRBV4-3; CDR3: CASSHCRDGQETQYF; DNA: TGCGCCAGCAGCCATTGCCGGGACGGCCAAGAGACCCAGTACTTC
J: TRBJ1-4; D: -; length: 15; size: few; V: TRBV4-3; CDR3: CASSPSTGGGEKLFF; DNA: TGCGCCAGCAGCCCAAGTACTGGGGGTGGTGAAAAACTGTTTTTT
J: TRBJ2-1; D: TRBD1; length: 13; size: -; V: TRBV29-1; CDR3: CSVATGVYNEQFF; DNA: TGCAGCGTTGCCACAGGGGTCTACAATGAGCAGTTCTTC
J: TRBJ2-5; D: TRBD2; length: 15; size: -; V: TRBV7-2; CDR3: CASSLGLASKETQYF; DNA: TGTGCCAGCAGCTTGGGACTAGCCTCCAAAGAGACCCAGTACTTC
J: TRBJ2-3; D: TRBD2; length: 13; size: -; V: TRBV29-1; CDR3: CSVPSGDTDTQYF; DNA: TGCAGCGTGCCTAGCGGAGACACAGATACGCAGTATTTT
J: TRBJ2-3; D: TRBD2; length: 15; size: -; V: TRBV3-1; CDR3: CASSQAGGPSDTQYF; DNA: TGTGCCAGCAGCCAAGCGGGAGGGCCGTCAGATACGCAGTATTTT
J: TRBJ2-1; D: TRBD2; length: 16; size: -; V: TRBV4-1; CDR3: CASSQRRTSGVGEQFF; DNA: TGCGCCAGCAGCCAACGTAGGACTAGCGGGGTCGGTGAGCAGTTCTTC
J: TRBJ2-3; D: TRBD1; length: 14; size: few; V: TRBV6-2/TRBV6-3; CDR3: CASSYGTGSDTQYF; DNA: TGTGCCAGCAGTTACGGGACAGGCTCAGATACGCAGTATTTT
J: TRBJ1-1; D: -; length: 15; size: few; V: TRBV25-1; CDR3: CASSDRDTKNTEAFF; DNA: TGTGCCAGCAGTGACCGGGACACCAAGAACACTGAAGCTTTCTTT
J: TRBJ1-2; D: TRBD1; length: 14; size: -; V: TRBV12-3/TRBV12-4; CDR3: CASSLNRGYYGYTF; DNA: TGTGCCAGCAGTCTGAACAGGGGATACTATGGCTACACCTTC
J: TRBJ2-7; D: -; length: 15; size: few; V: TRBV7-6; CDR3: CASSLGRDGTYEQYF; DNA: TGTGCCAGCAGCTTAGGTCGGGACGGGACCTACGAGCAGTACTTC
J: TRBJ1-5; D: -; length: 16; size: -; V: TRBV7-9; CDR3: CASSLAAGEGNQPQHF; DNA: TGTGCCAGCAGCTTAGCGGCAGGGGAGGGGAATCAGCCCCAGCATTTT
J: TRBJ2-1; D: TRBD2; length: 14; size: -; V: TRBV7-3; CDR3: CASSLRLAGAVQFF; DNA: TGTGCCAGCAGCTTAAGACTAGCGGGAGCGGTGCAGTTCTTC
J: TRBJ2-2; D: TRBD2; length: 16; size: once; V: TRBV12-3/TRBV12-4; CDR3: CASRLGTSTKLGELFF; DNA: TGTGCCAGCAGACTTGGGACTAGCACAAAACTGGGGGAGCTGTTTTTT
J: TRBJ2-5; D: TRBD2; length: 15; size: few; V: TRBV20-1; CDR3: CSAWQRDLIGETQYF; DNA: TGCAGTGCTTGGCAGCGGGACCTCATTGGGGAGACCCAGTACTTC
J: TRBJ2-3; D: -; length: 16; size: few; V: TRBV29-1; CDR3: CSVDTGGPIHTDTQYF; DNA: TGCAGCGTTGATACCGGGGGGCCAATACACACAGATACGCAGTATTTT
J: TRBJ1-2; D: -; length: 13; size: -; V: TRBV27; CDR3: CASSSGVGYGYTF; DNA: TGTGCCAGCAGTTCAGGGGTCGGCTATGGCTACACCTTC
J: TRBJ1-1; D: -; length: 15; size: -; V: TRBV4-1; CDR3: CASSPPLKLNTEAFF; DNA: TGCGCCAGCAGCCCCCCGTTGAAGTTAAACACTGAAGCTTTCTTT
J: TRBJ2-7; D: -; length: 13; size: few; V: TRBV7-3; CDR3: CASSLNRASEQYF; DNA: TGTGCCAGCAGCTTAAACAGGGCTAGCGAGCAGTACTTC
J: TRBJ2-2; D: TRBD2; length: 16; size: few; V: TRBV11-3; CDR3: CASSPASGNCAGELFF; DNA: TGTGCCAGCAGCCCAGCTAGCGGGAATTGCGCCGGGGAGCTGTTTTTT
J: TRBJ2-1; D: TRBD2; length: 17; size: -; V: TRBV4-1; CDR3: CASSPGTSVEIWYEQFF; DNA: TGCGCCAGCAGCCCTGGGACTAGCGTTGAGATTTGGTATGAGCAGTTCTTC
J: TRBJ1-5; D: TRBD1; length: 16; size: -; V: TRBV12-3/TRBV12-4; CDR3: CASSLNRGGGNQPQHF; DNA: TGTGCCAGCAGTTTAAACAGGGGTGGTGGCAATCAGCCCCAGCATTTT
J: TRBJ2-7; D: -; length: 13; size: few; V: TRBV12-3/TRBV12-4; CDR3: CASSFAYDYEQYF; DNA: TGTGCCAGCAGTTTTGCCTACGACTACGAGCAGTACTTC